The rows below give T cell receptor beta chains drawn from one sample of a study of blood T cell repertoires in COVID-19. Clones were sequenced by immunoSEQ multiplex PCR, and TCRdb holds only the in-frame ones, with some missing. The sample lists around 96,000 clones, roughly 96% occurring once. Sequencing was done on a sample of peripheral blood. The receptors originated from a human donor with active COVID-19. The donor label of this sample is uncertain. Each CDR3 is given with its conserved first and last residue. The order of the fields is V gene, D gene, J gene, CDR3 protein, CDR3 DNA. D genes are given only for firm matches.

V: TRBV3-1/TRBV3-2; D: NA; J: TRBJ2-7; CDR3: CASSQHRYEQYF; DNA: TGTGCCAGCAGCCAACACAGGTACGAGCAGTACTTC
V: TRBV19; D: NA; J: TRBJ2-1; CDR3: CASSTPQGSSYNEQFF; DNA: TGTGCCAGTAGTACCCCCCAGGGGAGCTCCTACAATGAGCAGTTCTTC
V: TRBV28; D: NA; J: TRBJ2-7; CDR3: CASRPQPGSSYEQYF; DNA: TGTGCCAGCAGACCCCAGCCGGGAAGTTCCTACGAGCAGTACTTC
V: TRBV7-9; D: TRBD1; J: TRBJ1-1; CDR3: CASSLGGTGGGDTEAFF; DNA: TGTGCCAGCAGCTTAGGCGGGACAGGGGGAGGGGACACTGAAGCTTTCTTT
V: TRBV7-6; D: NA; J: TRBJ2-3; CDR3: CASSLVIGGLLTDTQYF; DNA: TGTGCCAGCAGCTTAGTGATTGGGGGACTCCTCACAGATACGCAGTATTTT
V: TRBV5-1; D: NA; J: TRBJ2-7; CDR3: CASSLGGDSYEQYF; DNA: TGCGCCAGCAGCTTGGGGGGGGACTCCTACGAGCAGTACTTC
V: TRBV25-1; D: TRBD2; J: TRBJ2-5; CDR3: CASSPRAGVEETQYF; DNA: TGTGCCAGCAGTCCCCGAGCGGGAGTTGAAGAGACCCAGTACTTC
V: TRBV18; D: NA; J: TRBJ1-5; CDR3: CASSPTGDSNQPQHF; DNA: TGTGCCAGCTCACCGACAGGAGATAGCAATCAGCCCCAGCATTTT
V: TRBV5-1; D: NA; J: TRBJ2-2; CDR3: CASSFSGNKNTGELFF; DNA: TGCGCCAGCAGCTTTTCGGGAAATAAGAACACCGGGGAGCTGTTTTTT
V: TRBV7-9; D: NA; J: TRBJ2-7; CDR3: CASSSSVPPYEQYF; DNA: TGTGCCAGCAGTAGCAGCGTACCACCCTACGAGCAGTACTTC
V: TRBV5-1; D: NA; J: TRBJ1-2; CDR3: CASRPLEDGYTF; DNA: TGCGCCAGCAGGCCCTTGGAGGATGGCTACACCTTC
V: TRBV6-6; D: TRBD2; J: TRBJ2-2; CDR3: CASSRSLAGVNTGELFF; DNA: TGTGCCAGCAGCCGATCACTAGCGGGGGTTAACACCGGGGAGCTGTTTTTT
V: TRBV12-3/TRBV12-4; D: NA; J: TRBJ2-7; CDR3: CASSDRDGGLYF; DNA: TGTGCCAGCAGTGACCGGGACGGGGGGCTGTACTTC
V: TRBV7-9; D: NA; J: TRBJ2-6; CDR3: CASSLASGNSGANVLTF; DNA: TGTGCCAGCAGCTTAGCTTCAGGGAACTCTGGGGCCAACGTCCTGACTTTC
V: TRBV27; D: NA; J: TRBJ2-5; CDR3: CASGATGGHETQYF; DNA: TGTGCCAGCGGCGCGACAGGTGGTCACGAGACCCAGTACTTC